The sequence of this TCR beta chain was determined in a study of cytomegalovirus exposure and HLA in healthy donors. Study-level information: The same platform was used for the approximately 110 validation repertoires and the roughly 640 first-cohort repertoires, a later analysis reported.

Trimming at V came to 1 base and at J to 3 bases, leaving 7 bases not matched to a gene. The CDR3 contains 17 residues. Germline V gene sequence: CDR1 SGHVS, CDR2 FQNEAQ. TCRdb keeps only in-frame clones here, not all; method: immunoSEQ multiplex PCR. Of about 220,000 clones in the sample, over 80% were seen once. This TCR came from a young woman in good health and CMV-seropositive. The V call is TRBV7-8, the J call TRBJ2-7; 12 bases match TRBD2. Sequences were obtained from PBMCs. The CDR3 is CASSLGTSGTLYYEQYF. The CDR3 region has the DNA TGTGCCAGCAGCTTAGGGACTAGCGGGACCTTATACTACGAGCAGTACTTC.